This entry lists 23 T cell receptor beta chains sequenced from one sample in a study of CD8+ T cells in alopecia areata. This sample's treatment: oral pan-JAK inhibitor, 5-10 mg twice daily. TCR sequencing used cDNA made by reverse transcription of extracted RNA. Data came from immunoSEQ multiplex PCR; TCRdb stores just in-frame clones and leaves some out. The profile shows 90,000 to 100,000 clones, more than 55% of them singletons. The input for sequencing was CD8+ T cells sorted from blood, taken at week 4, from a patient treated with tofacitinib. The receptors were gathered from a human donor with alopecia areata.

V gene TRBV4-1 combines with J gene TRBJ1-1; possibly TRBD1 for D (5 bases). The CDR3 totals 18 residues. Trimming cost V 3 bases and J 1 base, with 21 bases left between them. Germline V gene sequence: CDR1 MGHRA, CDR2 YSYEKL. CDR3 DNA sequence: TGCGCCAGCAGCCATCCTCTTCTAACCGGGACGGAGAACACTGAAGCTTTCTTT. Encoded protein: CASSHPLLTGTENTEAFF.

The chain links TRBV4-1 to TRBJ2-7; TRBD1 matches at 7 bases. Trimming cost V 1 base and J 2 bases; bases outside gene matches: 11. The germline V gene encodes CDR1 MGHRA and CDR2 YSYEKL. This CDR3 contains 17 residues. The DNA of the CDR3 is TGCGCCAGCAGCCAAGTCCCGGCCGGGACAGTAACCTACGAGCAGTACTTC. Its protein is CASSQVPAGTVTYEQYF.

The V and J genes are TRBV7-2 and TRBJ2-7, with TRBD1 identical over 7 bases. The junction had 9 bases not matched to a gene; V was cut back by 5 bases and J by 5 bases. Germline CDR1 SGHTA, CDR2 FQGNSA. The CDR3 sequence is 14 residues long. The CDR3: CASSPLQGVNEQYF. In DNA form, the CDR3 reads TGTGCCAGCAGCCCCCTGCAGGGGGTGAACGAGCAGTACTTC.

The chain uses TRBV2 and TRBJ2-5, with D possibly matching TRBD1 (6 bases). V was pared by 4 bases and J by 0 bases, with 9 bases between. The CDR3 sequence is 14 residues long. The germline V gene has CDR1 SNHLY and CDR2 FYNNEI. The CDR3 DNA reads as TGTGCCAGCAGTGGGCGGACAGACCAAGAGACCCAGTACTTC. It codes for CASSGRTDQETQYF.

This chain connects TRBV4-1 to TRBJ1-2; D is undetermined. Germline V gene sequence: CDR1 MGHRA, CDR2 YSYEKL. V gave up 1 base and J gave up 1 base, with 16 bases separating them. The CDR3 has 17 residues. The CDR3 protein is CASSQVPGSPNNYGYTF. The CDR3 nucleotides read TGCGCCAGCAGCCAAGTCCCGGGATCCCCAAATAACTATGGCTACACCTTC.

As to this clone: A far larger clone is only one base removed, so a read error is likely. The chain employs TRBV7-9 and TRBJ2-3; unclear D gene. CDR1 is SEHNR and CDR2 is FQNEAQ in the germline V gene (reference sequence). Trimming took 1 base from V and 2 from J, leaving 7 bases between them. The CDR3 extends over 14 amino acids. The chain's CDR3 is CASSLVDDTDTQYF. CDR3 coding DNA: TGTGCCAGCAGCTTAGTGGACGACACAGATACGCAGTATTTT.

V and J are TRBV7-9 and TRBJ1-2, with D possibly matching TRBD1 (6 bases). Germline V lookup: CDR1 SEHNR, CDR2 FQNEAQ (reference sequence). Trimming left V 2 bases short and J 2 bases short, with 9 bases between. This CDR3 is built from 14 residues. The CDR3 coding sequence is TGTGCCAGCAGCTTAATAGGACAGAACTATGGCTACACCTTC. This translates into CASSLIGQNYGYTF.

This clone was detected only a few times. DNA of the CDR3: TGCAGCGTTGAGGGGATGGATTACGAGCAGTACTTC. Encoded protein: CSVEGMDYEQYF. The V and J genes are TRBV29-1 and TRBJ2-7; D is undetermined. The germline V and J ends were trimmed by 3 bases and 4 bases, with 10 bases remaining between them. Germline CDR1 and CDR2: SQVTM and ANQGSEA. This CDR3 region has 12 residues.

The chain carries TRBV9 and TRBJ2-1; a weak D match, TRBD2 (6 bases). Trimming removed 3 bases from V and 0 bases from J, with 13 bases in between. This CDR3 is built from 16 residues. Germline assignment: CDR1 SGDLS and CDR2 YYNGEE. CDR3 nucleotides: TGTGCCAGCAGCGGGAGGGCCCGGAGCTCCTACAATGAGCAGTTCTTC. Translation gives CASSGRARSSYNEQFF.

The chain uses TRBV4-1 and TRBJ2-1; D ambiguous. Trimming cost V 1 base and J 5 bases, with 9 bases left between them. The CDR3 is made up of 14 amino acids. CDR1 and CDR2 from the germline V gene are MGHRA and YSYEKL. The CDR3 reads CASSQVSGNNEQFF. CDR3 bases: TGCGCCAGCAGCCAAGTAAGTGGAAACAATGAGCAGTTCTTC.

This sequence joins TRBV28 and TRBJ1-2; D is unclear. V was pared by 2 bases and J by 4 bases, with 11 bases between. The CDR3 spans 14 residues. CDR1 and CDR2 (germline): MDHEN, SYDVKM. CDR3 amino acids: CASSLRGPVYGYTF. CDR3 nucleotide sequence: TGTGCCAGCAGTTTACGAGGGCCTGTCTATGGCTACACCTTC.

In this sample, this clone turned up a few times. The chain has TRBV9 and TRBJ2-1; D possibly corresponds to TRBD2 (6 bases). CDR3 length equals 15 residues. Per germline, CDR1 SGDLS and CDR2 YYNGEE. Trimming took off 4 bases at V and 0 bases at J, with 11 bases between the two ends. The CDR3 DNA is TGTGCCAGCAGCTACCTAGCGAGCTCCTACAATGAGCAGTTCTTC. Its protein product is CASSYLASSYNEQFF. The full variable domain, its missing parts supplied by reference TRBV9 and TRBJ2-1, is DSGVTQTPKHLITATGQRVTLRCSPRSGDLSVYWYQQSLDQGLQFLIQYYNGEERAKGNILERFSAQQFPDLHSELNLSSLELGDSALYFCASSYLASSYNEQFFGPGTRLTVL.

V is TRBV25-1 and J is TRBJ2-5; TRBD1 matches 7 bases. The CDR3 runs 14 residues. V lost 4 bases, J lost 2 bases, and 4 bases stayed unmatched. From germline, CDR1 is MGHDK and CDR2 SYGVNS. In DNA, the CDR3 is TGTGCCAGCAGTGTAACAGGGGATCAAGAGACCCAGTACTTC. It specifies CASSVTGDQETQYF.

The chain links TRBV7-9 to TRBJ1-4; D not certain. Trimming pared 2 bases from V and 6 bases from J, leaving 10 bases between. This CDR3 is built from 14 residues. From germline, CDR1 is SEHNR and CDR2 FQNEAQ (reference sequence). CDR3 amino acids: CASSLFPRDEKLFF. The DNA of the CDR3 is TGTGCCAGCAGCTTATTTCCGAGGGATGAAAAACTGTTTTTT.

A single count supports this clone. This sequence joins TRBV9 and TRBJ2-7, with D uncertain. The CDR3 is made up of 14 amino acids. V was clipped by 0 bases and J by 0 bases, with 7 bases between them. CDR1 and CDR2 from the germline V gene are SGDLS and YYNGEE. The CDR3: CASSVGKSSYEQYF. CDR3 DNA: TGTGCCAGCAGCGTAGGGAAGAGCTCCTACGAGCAGTACTTC.

This clone was recorded a few times. The chain combines TRBV7-9 with TRBJ2-3; 12 nucleotides agree with TRBD2. V gave up 5 bases and J gave up 4 bases; unmatched junction bases: 13. Germline CDR1 SEHNR, CDR2 FQNEAQ (reference sequence). The CDR3 is 18 amino acids. CDR3 amino acids: CASSPGPILAGGADTQYF. CDR3 bases: TGTGCCAGCAGCCCCGGGCCCATACTAGCGGGAGGCGCAGATACGCAGTATTTT.

V gene TRBV7-2 combines with J gene TRBJ2-5; 8 nucleotides align to TRBD2. V lost 1 base and J lost 2; bases outside the gene matches: 6. The CDR3 contains 16 residues. The germline gives CDR1 SGHTA, CDR2 FQGNSA. The CDR3 nucleotides are TGTGCCAGCAGCTTAGTGGTAGCGGGGCCGCAAGAGACCCAGTACTTC. This translates into CASSLVVAGPQETQYF.

This sequence joins TRBV27 and TRBJ2-7, with 8 bases matching TRBD2. This CDR3 is built from 13 residues. Losses at the gene ends were 6 bases for V and 3 bases for J; bases not matched to a gene: 4. CDR1 and CDR2 from the germline V gene are MNHEY and SMNVEV (reference sequence). CDR3 sequence reads: CASSTGLVYEQYF. DNA of the CDR3: TGTGCCAGCAGCACGGGACTAGTCTACGAGCAGTACTTC.

There are a few counts of this clone. The chain uses TRBV27 and TRBJ2-1, with a weak D call TRBD2 (6 bases). The germline V gene encodes CDR1 MNHEY and CDR2 SMNVEV (reference sequence). Trimming pared 5 bases from V and 5 bases from J, leaving 25 bases between. This CDR3 spans 18 amino acids. The CDR3 coding sequence is TGTGCCAGCAGTCTAATGGTCCCCCTAGCGTGGTCCCACAATGAGCAGTTCTTC. Its translation is CASSLMVPLAWSHNEQFF.

V gene TRBV7-2 combines with J gene TRBJ2-2; 9 bases line up with TRBD2. Trimming removed 2 bases from V and 4 bases from J; junction bases left unmatched: 11. The CDR3 consists of 18 residues. The germline V gene has CDR1 SGHTA and CDR2 FQGNSA. The CDR3 loop reads CASSLSYPSGISTGELFF. In DNA form, the CDR3 reads TGTGCCAGCAGCTTATCCTACCCTAGCGGGATCAGCACCGGGGAGCTGTTTTTT.

The chain is built from TRBV7-9 and TRBJ2-1; 7 bases agree with TRBD2. V trimming: 5 bases; J trimming: 8 bases; junction bases outside the gene matches: 9. Germline V CDR1 and CDR2: SEHNR, FQNEAQ (reference sequence). CDR3 length: 14 amino acids. The CDR3 loop is CASSARLARHEQFF. The CDR3 nucleotides are TGTGCCAGCAGCGCCAGACTAGCCAGACATGAGCAGTTCTTC.

The J gene is TRBJ2-5, the V gene TRBV5-1; D perhaps matches TRBD1 (6 bases). The length of the CDR3 is 15 residues. Deletions cut 0 bases from V and 2 bases from J, with 11 bases between. The germline gives CDR1 SGHRS, CDR2 YFSETQ. CDR3 nucleotide sequence: TGCGCCAGCAGCTTGGAACAGGGCCTACAAGAGACCCAGTACTTC. Its protein is CASSLEQGLQETQYF.

The chain has TRBV6-5 and TRBJ1-3; possible D gene TRBD1, 5 bases. Per germline, CDR1 MNHEY and CDR2 SVGAGI. Trimming cost V 4 bases and J 0 bases, with 7 bases left between them. The CDR3 loop spans 14 amino acids. For the CDR3, the DNA is TGTGCCAGCAGTTCCCAGGGCTCTGGAAACACCATATATTTT. Its protein is CASSSQGSGNTIYF.